Sample share makes the clone carrying this T cell receptor (beta chain) medium-sized. The antigen is unknown. Follow-up blood was drawn about 14 weeks, roughly three months, after antiretroviral therapy began. The repertoire came from unfractionated whole blood and reflected all unsorted peripheral T cells. These data are taken from a study of HIV-infected patients and healthy controls. For the study at large: CD8 counts did not change consistently during early therapy; the CD4:CD8 ratio climbed slightly. Overall study results and limits: Treated samples reflected only about three months of therapy, arguably too short to observe immune reconstitution. Donor HLA types were not determined in the study.

Trimming took 3 bases from V and 0 from J; bases not matched to a gene: 4. Germline V lookup: CDR1 SGHDN, CDR2 FVKESK. The CDR3 runs to 17 residues. Reverse transcription used around 500 ng RNA and constant-region primers for alpha and beta. Alpha and beta chain libraries were made separately by chain-specific third strand synthesis with multiplexing indices. TCRdb used MiXCR to reprocess the 5' RACE reads, holding one entry per CDR3 protein. The profile shows around 11,000 distinct CDR3 sequences, 6% of them singletons. This receptor was identified in an adult with HIV infection. The donor label of this sample is uncertain. This specimen was blood, taken during antiretroviral therapy. The chain is built from TRBV14 and TRBJ2-1; the match to TRBD1 covers 11 bases. The chain's CDR3 is CASSQRTGGISYNEQFF. For the CDR3, the DNA is TGTGCCAGCAGCCAGAGGACAGGGGGCATCTCCTACAATGAGCAGTTCTTC.